Listed below are T cell receptor beta chains from one sample, sequenced in a study of T-cell reconstitution after alpha-beta-depleted transplantation in children. TCRdb re-called the PCR reads through MiXCR, storing one row per CDR3 protein. The repertoire includes about 500,000 distinct CDR3 sequences, approximately 30% of them detected once, and around 2.3% sits in the top ten. The specimen comprised PBMCs from the stem cell graft donor, sampled from the stem cell graft. Every receptor here comes from a human donor who donated a stem cell graft to a child with aplastic anemia. CDR3s include the opening cysteine and the closing phenylalanine or tryptophan. D genes are given only for firm matches. For some rows the clone size is stated as once, few or many, or as a class when expanded; others skip it.

v_call,j_call,d_call,clone_size,cdr3_nt,cdr3_aa
TRBV30,TRBJ1-1,TRBD1,-,TGTGCCTGGAGTGCGGGACAGATCGCTGAAGCTTTCTTT,CAWSAGQIAEAFF
TRBV6-1,TRBJ2-1,-,-,TGTGCCAGCAGGAAGAGGGATCCCTCCTACAATGAGCAGTTCTTC,CASRKRDPSYNEQFF
TRBV6-5,TRBJ2-7,-,few,TGTGCCAGCAGTTACTCGAAACAGGGCTACGAGCAGTACTTC,CASSYSKQGYEQYF
TRBV29-1,TRBJ1-1,TRBD1,-,TGCAGCGGTGAAGAAGGGGGGACAGGGGGAACGACTGAAGCTTTCTTT,CSGEEGGTGGTTEAFF
TRBV6-5,TRBJ2-6,-,-,TGTGCCAGCAGTTACAGACAGACTAGGATCTCTGGGGCCAACGTCCTGACTTTC,CASSYRQTRISGANVLTF
TRBV11-2,TRBJ1-6,-,-,TGTGCCAGCAGCTACCCGGAGGGCCCTTATAATTCACCCCTCCACTTT,CASSYPEGPYNSPLHF
TRBV5-8,TRBJ1-1,TRBD1,-,TGTGCCAGCAGCTCAGACAGGGGGCGCCGTGGGGGCACTGAAGCTTTCTTT,CASSSDRGRRGGTEAFF
TRBV7-6,TRBJ1-1,-,-,TGTGCCAGCAGCTCCTCACAGGGTTACACTGAAGCTTTCTTT,CASSSSQGYTEAFF
TRBV29-1,TRBJ2-1,-,few,TGCAGCGCACCCCAGGGGTTTTACGGGAGCTCCTACAATGAGCAGTTCTTC,CSAPQGFYGSSYNEQFF
TRBV29-1,TRBJ2-1,-,few,TGCAGCGTCGACCGGGACGCCACCTACAATGAGCAGTTCTTC,CSVDRDATYNEQFF
TRBV12-3/TRBV12-4,TRBJ2-4,-,-,TGTGCCAGCAGTTACGAGGGCGGCATTCAGTACTTC,CASSYEGGIQYF
TRBV7-9,TRBJ2-1,-,few,TGTGCCAGCAGCTCCCCAGGGGACAATGAGCAGTTCTTC,CASSSPGDNEQFF
TRBV20-1,TRBJ2-3,-,-,TGCAGTGCTAGAAGGCCTCAGGCCACAGATACGCAGTATTTT,CSARRPQATDTQYF
TRBV30,TRBJ1-1,-,-,TGTGCCTGGAGTAAGTCGGCTATTCCCATTGACACTTTCTTT,CAWSKSAIPIDTFF
TRBV20-1,TRBJ2-3,-,few,TGCAGTGCTACCCCGGGGGATACGCAGTATTTT,CSATPGDTQYF
TRBV6-2/TRBV6-3,TRBJ2-1,-,-,TGTGCCAGCAGTTTAGAGGGCGGGCTGTGGACTTTACGGGAGCAGTTCTTC,CASSLEGGLWTLREQFF